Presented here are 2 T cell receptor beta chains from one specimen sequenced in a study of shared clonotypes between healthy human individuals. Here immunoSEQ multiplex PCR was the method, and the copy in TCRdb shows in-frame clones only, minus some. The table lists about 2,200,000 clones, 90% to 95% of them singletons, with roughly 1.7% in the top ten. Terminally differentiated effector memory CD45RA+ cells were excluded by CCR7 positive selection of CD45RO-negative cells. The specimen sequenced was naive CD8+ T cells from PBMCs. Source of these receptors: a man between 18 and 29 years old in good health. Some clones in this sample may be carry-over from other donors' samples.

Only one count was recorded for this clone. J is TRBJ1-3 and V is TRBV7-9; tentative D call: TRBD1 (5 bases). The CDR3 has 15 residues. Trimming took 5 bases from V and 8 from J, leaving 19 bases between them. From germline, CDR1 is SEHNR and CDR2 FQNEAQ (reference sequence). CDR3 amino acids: CASSRQSPFEDTIYF. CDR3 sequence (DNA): TGTGCCAGCAGCCGACAGAGCCCCTTTGAGGACACCATATATTTT.

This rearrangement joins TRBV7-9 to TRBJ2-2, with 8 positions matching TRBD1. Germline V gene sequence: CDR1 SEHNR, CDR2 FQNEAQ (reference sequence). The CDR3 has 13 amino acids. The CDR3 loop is CGNRGTNTGELFF. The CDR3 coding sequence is TGTGGAAACAGGGGGACGAACACCGGGGAGCTGTTTTTT.